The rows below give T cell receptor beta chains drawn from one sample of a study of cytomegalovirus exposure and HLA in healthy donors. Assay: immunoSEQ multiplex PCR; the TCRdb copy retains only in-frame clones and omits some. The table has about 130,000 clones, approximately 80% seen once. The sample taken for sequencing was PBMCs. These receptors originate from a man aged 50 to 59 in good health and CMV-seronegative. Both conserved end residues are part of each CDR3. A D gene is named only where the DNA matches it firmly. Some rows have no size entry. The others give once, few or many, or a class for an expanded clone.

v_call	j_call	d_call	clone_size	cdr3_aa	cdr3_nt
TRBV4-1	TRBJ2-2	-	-	CASSQDSVVTGSTGELFF	TGCGCCAGCAGCCAAGATTCTGTGGTAACAGGGAGCACCGGGGAGCTGTTTTTT
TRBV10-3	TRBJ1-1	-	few	CAISETQGRVTEAFF	TGTGCCATCAGTGAGACTCAGGGTCGGGTCACTGAAGCTTTCTTT
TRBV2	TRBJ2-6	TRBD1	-	CATRTGGSGANVLTF	TGTGCCACCAGGACAGGGGGCTCCGGGGCCAACGTCCTGACTTTC
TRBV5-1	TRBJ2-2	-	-	CASSLVPGATGELFF	TGCGCCAGCAGCTTGGTACCAGGGGCTACCGGGGAGCTGTTTTTT
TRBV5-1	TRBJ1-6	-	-	CASTDSAGRAKSPLHF	TGCGCCAGCACCGATTCGGCTGGCAGGGCGAAGTCACCCCTCCACTTT
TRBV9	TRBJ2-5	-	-	CASSVDRQETQYF	TGTGCCAGCAGCGTAGACAGGCAAGAGACCCAGTACTTC
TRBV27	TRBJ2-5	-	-	CASSLGQGGETQYF	TGTGCCAGCAGTCTTGGACAGGGAGGGGAGACCCAGTACTTC
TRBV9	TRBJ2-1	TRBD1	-	CASNGQGANEQFF	TGTGCCAGCAATGGACAGGGGGCTAATGAGCAGTTCTTC
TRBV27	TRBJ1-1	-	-	CASSSGPLSGAFF	TGTGCCAGCAGTTCTGGGCCCTTGAGTGGGGCTTTCTTT
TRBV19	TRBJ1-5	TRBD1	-	CASSNMGQVYGQPQHF	TGTGCCAGTAGTAATATGGGACAGGTCTACGGTCAGCCCCAGCATTTT
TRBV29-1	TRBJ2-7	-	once	CSVGTQNGYEQYF	TGCAGCGTTGGGACACAGAATGGCTACGAGCAGTACTTC
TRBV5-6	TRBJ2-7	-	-	CASSSHGGKKGYF	TGTGCCAGCAGCTCCCACGGCGGGAAAAAGGGGTACTTC
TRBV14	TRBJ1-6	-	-	CASSQPTEFSSYNSPLHF	TGTGCCAGCAGCCAACCAACAGAATTCAGTTCCTATAATTCACCCCTCCACTTT
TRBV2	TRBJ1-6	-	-	CASTERGRYSPLHF	TGTGCCAGCACCGAAAGAGGGAGGTATTCACCCCTCCACTTT
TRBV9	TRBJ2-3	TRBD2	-	CASSAGPGLAGGPSDTQYF	TGTGCCAGCAGCGCCGGACCGGGACTAGCGGGGGGGCCATCAGATACGCAGTATTTT
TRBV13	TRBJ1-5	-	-	CASSSRSLTQGHQPQHF	TGTGCCAGCAGCTCCCGCTCACTTACGCAGGGTCATCAGCCCCAGCATTTT
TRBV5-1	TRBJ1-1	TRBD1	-	CASSLQDRTGGGGRSTEAFF	TGCGCCAGCAGCCTGCAGGATAGGACAGGGGGTGGGGGGCGTAGCACTGAAGCTTTCTTT
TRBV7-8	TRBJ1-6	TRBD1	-	CASSLKGTGGNSPLHF	TGTGCCAGCAGCTTAAAGGGGACAGGTGGAAATTCACCCCTCCACTTT
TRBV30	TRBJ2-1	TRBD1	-	CAWSVGQGVNEQFF	TGTGCCTGGAGTGTAGGACAGGGAGTAAATGAGCAGTTCTTC
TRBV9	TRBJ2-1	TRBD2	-	CASSPSPLAGSYNEQFF	TGTGCCAGCAGCCCGAGCCCCCTAGCGGGCTCCTACAATGAGCAGTTCTTC
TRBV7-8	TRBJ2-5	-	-	CASSPGDTRQETQYF	TGTGCCAGCAGCCCCGGGGACACGCGCCAAGAGACCCAGTACTTC
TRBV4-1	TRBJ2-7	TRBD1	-	CASSQEGTGPYEQYF	TGCGCCAGCAGCCAAGAAGGGACAGGGCCCTACGAGCAGTACTTC
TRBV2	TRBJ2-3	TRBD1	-	CACAGQGIDTQYF	TGTGCTTGTGCGGGACAGGGCATAGATACGCAGTATTTT
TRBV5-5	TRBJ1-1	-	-	CASSLVLPESTEAFF	TGTGCCAGCAGCTTGGTCCTCCCCGAGTCCACTGAAGCTTTCTTT
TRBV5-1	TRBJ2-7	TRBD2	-	CASSSRGGRNGEQYF	TGCGCCAGCAGCTCCCGGGGGGGAAGGAACGGCGAGCAGTACTTC
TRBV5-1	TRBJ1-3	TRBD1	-	CASSQTGSGNTIYF	TGCGCCAGCAGCCAGACAGGGAGCGGAAACACCATATATTTT
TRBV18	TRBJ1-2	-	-	CASSPPVFGSSVGYTF	TGTGCCAGCTCACCACCGGTTTTTGGATCTAGCGTTGGCTACACCTTC
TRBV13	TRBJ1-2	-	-	CASSLEARRNYGYTF	TGTGCCAGCAGCTTAGAGGCGAGGAGGAACTATGGCTACACCTTC
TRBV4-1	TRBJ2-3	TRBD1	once	CASSYGRTGQLTDTQYF	TGCGCCAGCAGCTATGGCCGGACAGGCCAACTTACAGATACGCAGTATTTT
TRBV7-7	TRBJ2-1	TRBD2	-	CASSLEPSGSSYNEQFF	TGTGCTAGCAGCTTAGAACCTAGCGGGAGCTCCTACAATGAGCAGTTCTTC
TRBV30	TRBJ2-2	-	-	CAWSWEGELFF	TGTGCCTGGAGCTGGGAGGGGGAGCTGTTTTTT
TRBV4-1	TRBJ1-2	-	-	CASSQEDSYYGYTF	TGCGCCAGCAGCCAAGAGGACAGCTACTATGGCTACACCTTC
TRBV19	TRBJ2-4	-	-	CASSMRPRTLAKNIQYF	TGTGCCAGTAGTATGAGGCCCCGAACCCTAGCCAAAAACATTCAGTACTTC
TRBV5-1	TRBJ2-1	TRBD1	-	CASSLSTGQVYNEQFF	TGCGCCAGCAGCCTCTCCACGGGACAGGTATACAATGAGCAGTTCTTC
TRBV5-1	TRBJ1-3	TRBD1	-	CASSSRQGKAIYF	TGCGCCAGCAGCTCGAGACAGGGAAAGGCCATATATTTT
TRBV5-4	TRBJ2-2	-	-	CASSLDKNTGELFF	TGTGCCAGCAGCTTAGACAAAAACACCGGGGAGCTGTTTTTT
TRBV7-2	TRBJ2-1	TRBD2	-	CASSFTSGGDEQFF	TGTGCCAGCAGCTTTACTAGCGGGGGGGATGAGCAGTTCTTC
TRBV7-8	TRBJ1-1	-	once	CASSLTGNTEAFF	TGTGCCAGCAGCTTGACAGGGAACACTGAAGCTTTCTTT
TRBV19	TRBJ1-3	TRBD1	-	CASIRQGAGNTIYF	TGTGCCAGTATCAGACAGGGCGCTGGAAACACCATATATTTT
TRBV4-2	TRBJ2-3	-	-	CASSQGLPSTDTQYF	TGTGCCAGCAGCCAGGGCTTGCCTAGCACAGATACGCAGTATTTT
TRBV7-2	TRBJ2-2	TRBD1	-	CASSAGTGLTGELFF	TGTGCCAGCAGCGCCGGGACAGGGCTTACCGGGGAGCTGTTTTTT
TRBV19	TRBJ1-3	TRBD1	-	CASRAHYRGAGNTIYF	TGTGCCAGTAGGGCCCATTACAGGGGAGCTGGAAACACCATATATTTT
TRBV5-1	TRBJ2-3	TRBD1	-	CASSLGQGATDTQYF	TGCGCCAGCAGCTTGGGCCAGGGGGCAACAGATACGCAGTATTTT
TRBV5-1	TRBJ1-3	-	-	CASSFEGRGNTIYF	TGCGCCAGCAGCTTTGAGGGCAGGGGAAACACCATATATTTT
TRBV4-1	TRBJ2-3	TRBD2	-	CASSQGLAGGTDTQYF	TGCGCCAGCAGCCAAGGACTAGCGGGAGGCACAGATACGCAGTATTTT
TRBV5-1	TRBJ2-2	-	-	CASSLGGDTGELFF	TGCGCCAGCAGCTTGGGGGGAGATACCGGGGAGCTGTTTTTT
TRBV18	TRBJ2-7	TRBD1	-	CASSGTGVGYEQYF	TGTGCCAGCTCCGGGACAGGGGTGGGCTACGAGCAGTACTTC
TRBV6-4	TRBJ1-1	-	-	CASSPRWGRRAEAFF	TGTGCCAGCAGTCCGAGGTGGGGCCGAAGAGCTGAAGCTTTCTTT
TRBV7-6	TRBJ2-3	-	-	CASSHRRISSTDTQYF	TGTGCCAGCAGCCACAGACGGATCTCTAGCACAGATACGCAGTATTTT
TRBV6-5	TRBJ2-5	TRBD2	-	CASSMASGLQETQYF	TGTGCCAGCAGCATGGCTAGCGGGCTCCAAGAGACCCAGTACTTC
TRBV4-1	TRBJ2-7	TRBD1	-	CASSQDLGTGSFEQYF	TGCGCCAGCAGCCAAGACTTAGGGACAGGGTCCTTCGAGCAGTACTTC
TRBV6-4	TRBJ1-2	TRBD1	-	CASREGQGRGYTF	TGTGCCAGCAGGGAGGGACAGGGACGTGGCTACACCTTC
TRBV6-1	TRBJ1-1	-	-	CASSGVGGGTEAFF	TGTGCCAGCAGTGGGGTTGGCGGAGGGACTGAAGCTTTCTTT
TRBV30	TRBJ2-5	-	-	CAWSFQSQETQYF	TGTGCCTGGAGTTTCCAGTCCCAAGAGACCCAGTACTTC
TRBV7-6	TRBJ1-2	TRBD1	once	CASSLGDSALDYGYTF	TGTGCCAGCAGCTTAGGGGACAGCGCTCTTGACTATGGCTACACCTTC
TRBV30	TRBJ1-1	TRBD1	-	CAWSRETGGMNTEAFF	TGTGCCTGGAGTAGAGAGACAGGGGGCATGAACACTGAAGCTTTCTTT
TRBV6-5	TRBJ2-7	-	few	CASSPRDSVYEQYF	TGTGCCAGCAGTCCCCGGGACTCCGTCTACGAGCAGTACTTC